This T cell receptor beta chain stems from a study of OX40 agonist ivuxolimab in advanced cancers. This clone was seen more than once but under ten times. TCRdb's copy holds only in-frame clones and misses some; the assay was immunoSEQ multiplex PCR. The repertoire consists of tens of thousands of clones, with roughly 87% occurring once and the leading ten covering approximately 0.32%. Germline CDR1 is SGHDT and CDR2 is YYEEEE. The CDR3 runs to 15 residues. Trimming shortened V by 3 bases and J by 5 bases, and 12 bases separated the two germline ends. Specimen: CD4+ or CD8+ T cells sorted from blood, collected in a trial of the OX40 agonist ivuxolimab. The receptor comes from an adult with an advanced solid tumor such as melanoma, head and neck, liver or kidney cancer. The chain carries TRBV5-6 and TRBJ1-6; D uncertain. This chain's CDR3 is CASSYQSLNNSPLHF. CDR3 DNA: TGTGCCAGCAGCTACCAGAGTCTCAATAATTCACCCCTCCACTTT.